This T cell receptor beta chain was sequenced during a study of blood T cell repertoires in COVID-19. Germline V lookup: CDR1 SGHNT, CDR2 YENEEA. The CDR3 has 15 residues. V was pared by 4 bases and J by 9 bases, with 8 bases of the junction left unmatched. The protocol was immunoSEQ multiplex PCR, while the TCRdb copy is restricted to in-frame clones and leaves out a portion. The sample has under 80,000 clones, 70% to 90% seen once. The chain has TRBV11-3 and TRBJ2-1, with 11 bases that match TRBD1. The receptor's source is a man between 65 and 85 years old with active COVID-19. Input material: peripheral blood. The CDR3: CASSSRTGGFGEQFF. The CDR3 DNA reads TGTGCCAGCAGCTCTCGGACAGGGGGCTTTGGTGAGCAGTTCTTC.